The clone carrying this T cell receptor beta chain was seen just once. Time point of the sample: blood 4 weeks post-SBRT, at nephrectomy. Treatment specified: 15 Gy SBRT to primary tumor, nephrectomy 4 weeks later. Nephrectomy followed 15 Gy stereotactic body radiation by 4 weeks. Radiation-treated patients gave blood at baseline, week 2 and week 4. This renal cell carcinoma was of the clear cell type. The data were obtained in a study of radiation and T cells in renal cell carcinoma. Data came from immunoSEQ multiplex PCR; TCRdb stores just in-frame clones and leaves some out. The data contain about 170,000 clones, 88% of them singletons. This receptor was obtained from a woman aged 45 to 65 with renal cell carcinoma. The sequencing used blood, collected from a patient whose treatment included radiotherapy and nephrectomy.

The CDR3 spells CASSRGGGLDTEAFF. CDR3 nucleotides: TGTGCCAGCAGCCGGGGAGGCGGTTTGGACACTGAAGCTTTCTTT. J is TRBJ1-1 and V is TRBV11-3; D unclear. The CDR3 is 15 residues long. The germline V gene has CDR1 SGHNT and CDR2 YENEEA. Deletions cut 5 bases from V and 3 bases from J, with 16 bases between.